A selection of T cell receptor beta chains follows, all from one sample in a study of cytomegalovirus exposure and HLA in healthy donors. Some clones are missing from TCRdb's copy, which holds only in-frame ones; the method was immunoSEQ multiplex PCR. The table shows around 140,000 clones, with about 61% occurring only once. The sample comprised PBMCs. The receptors were sampled from a male donor in good health and CMV-seronegative. The CDR3 runs from the conserved cysteine through the conserved F or W. The D gene is left open where the match is weak. Only some rows state a clone size, as once, few, many or a class for expanded clones.

>TRBV7-9|TRBJ1-2|.|.
CASSPGAGYGYTF
TGTGCCAGCAGCCCAGGCGCGGGGTATGGCTACACCTTC
>TRBV18|TRBJ1-2|.|.
CASSSAGEGYTF
TGTGCCAGCTCGTCGGCAGGGGAAGGCTACACCTTC
>TRBV6-1|TRBJ2-7|once|.
CASSTGTTKTYEQYF
TGTGCCAGCAGTACCGGAACGACAAAGACCTACGAGCAGTACTTC
>TRBV19|TRBJ1-2|.|.
CASSPSGTAYGYTF
TGTGCCAGTAGTCCCTCGGGAACAGCCTATGGCTACACCTTC
>TRBV9|TRBJ2-3|.|.
CASSPRLGASTDTQYF
TGTGCCAGCAGCCCCCGGTTAGGGGCCAGCACAGATACGCAGTATTTT
>TRBV15|TRBJ2-2|.|.
CATSEDLRQAYTGELFF
TGTGCCACCAGCGAGGATCTGAGACAGGCCTACACCGGGGAGCTGTTTTTT
>TRBV19|TRBJ1-1|.|.
CASSRHLNTEAFF
TGTGCCAGTAGTAGGCACCTGAACACTGAAGCTTTCTTT
>TRBV6-6|TRBJ1-2|once|TRBD1
CASRGQGDYGYTF
TGTGCCAGCAGGGGACAGGGAGACTATGGCTACACCTTC
>TRBV9|TRBJ1-2|few|TRBD1
CASSETGDNYGYTF
TGTGCCAGCAGCGAGACAGGGGATAACTATGGCTACACCTTC
>TRBV5-5|TRBJ2-7|.|.
CASSLEGVPSYEQYF
TGTGCCAGCAGCTTGGAGGGGGTCCCCTCCTACGAGCAGTACTTC
>TRBV29-1|TRBJ1-1|few|.
CSVVVDSKDTEAFF
TGCAGCGTTGTGGTGGACAGCAAGGACACTGAAGCTTTCTTT
>TRBV7-6|TRBJ2-7|.|TRBD1
CASSSLPGQGTLTRYYEQYF
TGTGCCAGCAGCTCCCTACCGGGACAGGGAACACTAACACGTTATTACGAGCAGTACTTC
>TRBV5-1|TRBJ2-3|.|.
CASSLVAGLEDTQYF
TGCGCCAGCAGCTTGGTAGCAGGGTTGGAAGATACGCAGTATTTT
>TRBV27|TRBJ2-1|.|TRBD1
CATRWSGRGYNEQFF
TGTGCCACGCGGTGGTCCGGCAGGGGGTACAATGAGCAGTTCTTC
>TRBV10-3|TRBJ1-2|.|TRBD1
CAISAGQRGSNYGYTF
TGTGCCATCAGTGCGGGACAGCGTGGGTCTAACTATGGCTACACCTTC
>TRBV5-1|TRBJ2-7|.|.
CASSLVAGLSYEQYF
TGCGCCAGCAGCTTGGTGGCAGGTCTCTCCTACGAGCAGTACTTC
>TRBV9|TRBJ2-7|.|.
CASSTLPEGHNEQYF
TGTGCCAGCAGCACCCTCCCCGAGGGACACAACGAGCAGTACTTC
>TRBV7-8|TRBJ2-1|.|.
CASSLGSPGAYNEQFF
TGTGCCAGCAGCTTAGGAAGTCCGGGGGCCTACAATGAGCAGTTCTTC
>TRBV5-1|TRBJ1-4|.|.
CASSLAGLSPNEKLFF
TGCGCCAGCAGCTTGGCAGGGTTGAGTCCTAATGAAAAACTGTTTTTT
>TRBV5-6|TRBJ2-7|.|.
CASSLSSGREFYEQYF
TGTGCCAGCAGCTTAAGCTCGGGTCGCGAGTTTTACGAGCAGTACTTC
>TRBV7-4|TRBJ2-6|.|TRBD1
CASSQTGEAHGDYSGANVLTF
TGTGCCAGCAGCCAGACAGGGGAAGCGCATGGCGACTACTCTGGGGCCAACGTCCTGACTTTC
>TRBV30|TRBJ2-2|once|.
CAWKGQNTGELFF
TGTGCCTGGAAAGGACAGAACACCGGGGAGCTGTTTTTT
>TRBV7-9|TRBJ1-4|few|.
CASSLEGGNEKLFF
TGTGCCAGCAGCTTAGAAGGGGGTAATGAAAAACTGTTTTTT
>TRBV2|TRBJ2-5|once|TRBD2
CASSLSGGSVGETQYF
TGTGCCAGCAGTCTTAGCGGGGGGTCGGTTGGTGAGACCCAGTACTTC
>TRBV27|TRBJ1-2|.|.
CASSRAGATNYGYTF
TGTGCCAGCAGTAGGGCAGGGGCGACGAACTATGGCTACACCTTC
>TRBV6-1|TRBJ1-2|.|.
CASSLTAIRGGYTF
TGTGCCAGCAGCCTGACAGCAATTAGGGGTGGCTACACCTTC
>TRBV2|TRBJ2-7|.|TRBD1
CASRWDRGILEQYF
TGTGCCAGCAGGTGGGACAGGGGCATCCTCGAGCAGTACTTC
>TRBV11-2|TRBJ2-7|.|TRBD1
CASSPGQGLSYEQYF
TGTGCCAGCAGCCCGGGACAGGGGCTCTCCTACGAGCAGTACTTC
>TRBV9|TRBJ2-1|.|.
CASSVTYGGYNEQFF
TGTGCCAGCAGCGTCACATACGGGGGCTACAATGAGCAGTTCTTC
>TRBV4-1|TRBJ2-3|.|.
CASSQDWQGGLKDTQYF
TGCGCCAGCAGCCAAGATTGGCAGGGAGGATTGAAAGATACGCAGTATTTT